This T cell receptor (beta chain) was sequenced for a study of shared clonotypes between healthy human individuals (dated by TCRdb to 2020 to 2021). With regard to the full study: The cohort included three men and two women between 18 and 49 years of age. To increase sequencing depth and limit assay-specific biases, TCR repertoire library preparation and sequencing were carried out by different laboratories using diverse techniques. For each donor, CD4 naive and CD4 memory were each given three plates, CD8 naive was given two plates, and CD8 memory was given one plate. Each donor's leukapheresis produced roughly between about 0.85 and 10 billion PBMCs. To estimate repertoire size and how much clonotypes are shared between individuals, the study performed deep sequencing of blood TCR repertoires from 4 to 6 healthy adults. Results the study describes overall, beyond this receptor: Estimated clonotype richness was generally larger for naive than for memory subsets. Pairwise subsampling led to the expectation that sequencing depth would affect the degree of clonotype sharing among donors. Incomplete sequencing was indicated by rarefaction of sorted-subset datasets, despite the large sequencing depth. Sampling was restricted to blood, and TCR repertoires in tissues likely differ from the TCR repertoires found in blood. Sharing across four donors was observed for about 4.8% of naive CD4, around 3.5% of naive CD8, roughly 2.3% of memory CD4, and approximately 0.41% of memory CD8 clonotypes. Clonotypes shared by all four sorted-subset donors showed higher generation probabilities than non-shared clonotypes. The genetic and exposure-history diversity represented was limited by the small number of donors.

This clone was recorded a few times. Its antigen is still unknown. No base quality values were provided; no much bigger clone lies one nucleotide off. Using the deep immunoSEQ assay, TCR CDR3 regions were amplified from genomic DNA by multiplex PCR. Extracted genomic DNA from each cell subset was distributed evenly across all wells of several immunoSEQ 96-well plates, and each plate was treated as a replicate. For sorted subsets, each replicate PCR was loaded with approximately 190 ng genomic DNA, equivalent to some 31,000 T cell genomes. Purified libraries were measured with a Qubit 3.0 fluorometer, size-checked on a Bioanalyzer 2100, and measured again with the KAPA Library Quantification kit. Every immunoSEQ 96-well plate was sequenced on a dedicated single-read 150-cycle Illumina NextSeq 550 flow cell. The paper's processing steps were these. Because the immunoSEQ output held only junctional sequences and lacked quality scores, the filtering could not match the filtering applied to full-length reads. Sequences were annotated with PyIR, a Python wrapper for IgBLAST v1.9, and V/J genes and CDR3 were assigned using IMGT germline references. Any read was removed if the V/J assignment was weak (E-value above 1e-6), the CDR3 was missing, or the read contained stop codons, out-of-frame junctions, or ambiguous translated residues. V3J clonotypes were defined as sequences sharing an identical inferred V gene, J gene, and CDR3 amino acid sequence. To compute the percentage overlap between repertoires, the number of shared unique clonotypes was divided by the size of the smaller repertoire. Repertoire richness was assessed with RTK rarefaction, the Chao1 estimator, and Recon v2.1 estimates of unobserved clonotypes. For all TCRbeta clonotypes obtained by the gDNA method from a few donors, generation probabilities were computed with OLGA. The table was pulled from immuneACCESS by TCRdb, which kept in-frame rearrangements only. Such tables lose some clones; where checked, under half of the loss comes from unresolved V genes, and the rest has no known cause. That table furnishes V, J and clone size, whereas the DNA furnished D and trimming. The sample yields over a million clones; 65% to 75% were counted once. Approximately 1.5% of the sample is in the top ten clones.

The donors were healthy, HIV-negative adults who had no recently reported acute infections or vaccinations. Only Caucasian adults living in Nashville, Tennessee, USA were represented among the donors. CD4+ T cells were enriched by magnetic negative selection; naive cells were then positively selected on CD45RA, and the negative fraction formed the memory subset. After blood collection by leukapheresis, PBMCs were isolated using Ficoll-Histopaque density gradient centrifugation and then cryopreserved in the vapor phase of liquid nitrogen. Purity and quantity of every magnetically sorted T cell population were checked by analytical flow cytometry. From each sorted fraction, genomic DNA was isolated and quantified by UV absorbance on a Nanodrop 2000c. The junction carries 14 bases between V and J, which are trimmed by 5 bases and 2 bases respectively. The CDR3 sequence holds 15 residues, the cysteine and phenylalanine included. Only CDR3 DNA is held: 45 bases, read in frame from base 1. CDR1 MNHEY and CDR2 SMNVEV are derived from the germline V gene (reference sequence).

Sequenced input: memory CD4+ T cells sorted from blood. Reading the label with the study, this specimen's cell subset or site is: CD45RA-negative fraction. The chain couples TRBV27 to TRBJ2-3; 5 matching bases give a weak D call of TRBD1. The receptor's source is a man between 18 and 29 years old in good health. The bases read TGTGCCAGCAGTCGCCGCCAGGGCTACACAGATACGCAGTATTTT. It encodes CASSRRQGYTDTQYF.